The 3 T cell receptor beta chains given below trace back to one sample, sequenced in a study of blood T cell repertoires in COVID-19. TCRdb's copy holds only in-frame clones and misses some; the assay was immunoSEQ multiplex PCR. The data hold 60,000 to 75,000 clones, with 72% observed a single time. Source material: PBMCs or T cells enriched from blood (not recorded which). The source is an older woman who had been exposed to COVID-19.

CDR3 nucleotide sequence: TGTGCCAGCAGCCGGGTCGGCAGCGGATCCTCTGGAAACACCATATATTTT. Protein: CASSRVGSGSSGNTIYF. The rearrangement uses TRBV11-2 and TRBJ1-3; D is unresolved. V gave up 5 bases and J gave up 0 bases, with 17 bases separating them. The CDR3 loop spans 17 amino acids. Germline V gene sequence: CDR1 SGHAT, CDR2 FQNNGV.

There are a few counts of this clone. V and J are TRBV4-1 and TRBJ1-2; D ambiguous. Between the trimmed V and J ends, which lost 0 bases and 6 bases, there was a span of 17 bases. CDR3 length equals 16 residues. The germline V gene has CDR1 MGHRA and CDR2 YSYEKL. In DNA form, the CDR3 reads TGCGCCAGCAGCCAAGAAGGGCTAGCCTCGAGGGATGGCTACACCTTC. Translating gives CASSQEGLASRDGYTF.

This clone was seen a handful of times. The chain recombines TRBV2 with TRBJ1-5; D is unresolved. Between the trimmed V and J ends, which lost 6 bases and 0 bases, there was a span of 9 bases. CDR1 and CDR2 (germline): SNHLY, FYNNEI. CDR3 length: 14 residues. CDR3 sequence reads: CASRGGNSNQPQHF. In DNA, the CDR3 is TGTGCCAGCAGAGGCGGGAATAGCAATCAGCCCCAGCATTTT.